The 21 T cell receptor beta chains presented below share a single source sample, sequenced in a study of cytomegalovirus exposure and HLA in healthy donors (dated 2017 in TCRdb). Libraries were prepared through the immunoSEQ multiplex PCR assay. For the multiplex PCR, a mixture combining 60 forward primers for TCR Vbeta segments and 13 reverse primers for TCR Jbeta segments was used. In its TCRdb copy, this immuneACCESS table keeps in-frame sequences only and misses some clones. Where compared with another copy, unresolved V genes explain less than half of these, and the others have no known cause. This sample comprises about 200,000 clones, 70% to 85% of them detected only once. Jointly, the top ten make up approximately 0.22% of the sample. Sample: PBMCs. These receptors all come from a girl under 10 years old in good health and CMV-seronegative.

The gene calls are TRBV7-2 and TRBJ2-3; the D is unclear. The CDR3 length is 15 residues. The germline V and J ends were trimmed by 3 bases and 0 bases, with 10 bases remaining between them. Germline CDR1 and CDR2: SGHTA and FQGNSA. In DNA form, the CDR3 reads TGTGCCAGCAGCTTGGGTGTTAGCAGCACAGATACGCAGTATTTT. Its translation: CASSLGVSSTDTQYF.

This clone showed up just once. V usage is TRBV7-9 and J usage is TRBJ2-5; TRBD2 matches at 7 bases. The length of the CDR3 is 15 residues. V shed 5 bases and J 6 bases; nucleotides not matched to a gene: 12. Germline V lookup: CDR1 SEHNR, CDR2 FQNEAQ (reference sequence). The chain's CDR3 is CASSGGGDREKTQYF. The DNA for the CDR3 is TGTGCCAGCAGCGGGGGAGGGGACCGGGAAAAGACCCAGTACTTC.

The chain is built from TRBV7-9 and TRBJ1-3; TRBD1 matches 9 bases. The CDR3 is made up of 16 amino acids. Germline trimming cut 5 bases from V and 4 bases from J; bases unmatched to any gene: 9. Germline V gene data show CDR1 as SEHNR and CDR2 as FQNEAQ (reference sequence). The CDR3 here is CASSPVDRGTGNTIYF. CDR3 nucleotide sequence: TGTGCCAGCAGCCCGGTGGACAGGGGCACGGGAAACACCATATATTTT.

The V gene is TRBV18, the J gene TRBJ2-2; the D gene is possibly TRBD2 (6 bases). The germline CDR1 and CDR2 sequences are KGHSH and LQKENI. This CDR3 has 15 residues. The V end was cut by 1 base, the J end by 5 bases, with 11 bases between. DNA for the CDR3: TGTGCCAGCTCACCACTCCTAGCGTCTACCGGGGAGCTGTTTTTT. Protein: CASSPLLASTGELFF.

This sequence joins TRBV6-1 and TRBJ2-7, with D tentatively TRBD2 (5 bases). In germline, CDR1 is MNHNS, CDR2 SASEGT. Trimming took off 5 bases at V and 4 bases at J, with 9 bases between the two ends. CDR3 size: 12 residues. The CDR3 region is CASSNPGYEQYF. In nucleotides, the CDR3 is TGTGCCAGCAGTAACCCGGGATACGAGCAGTACTTC.

The genes are TRBV11-2 and TRBJ2-3; D remains ambiguous. Germline lookup yields CDR1 SGHAT and CDR2 FQNNGV. Trimming took 2 bases from V and 0 from J, leaving 6 bases between them. CDR3 length: 14 amino acids. As DNA, the CDR3 is TGTGCCAGCAGCTTAACAGCCAGCACAGATACGCAGTATTTT. Amino acid sequence: CASSLTASTDTQYF.

The chain combines TRBV5-1 with TRBJ1-5; TRBD1 aligns across 9 bases. The CDR3 loop spans 15 amino acids. Germline CDR1 is SGHRS and CDR2 is YFSETQ. The CDR3 DNA reads TGCGCGAACAGGGGGCGGGGGTATAGCAATCAGCCCCAGCATTTT. Translated: CANRGRGYSNQPQHF. The whole variable domain, remainder taken from reference TRBV5-1 and TRBJ1-5, is KAGVTQTPRYLIKTRGQQVTLSCSPISGHRSVSWYQQTPGQGLQFLFEYFSETQRNKGNFPGRFSGRQFSNSRSEMNVSTLELGDSALYLCANRGRGYSNQPQHFGDGTRLSIL.

The rearrangement joins TRBV18 to TRBJ1-2, with 9 bases aligning to TRBD1. V was clipped by 3 bases and J by 7 bases; unmatched bases: 6. Germline V CDR1 and CDR2: KGHSH, LQKENI. The CDR3 loop spans 14 amino acids. The CDR3 sequence is CASSPDRGSLGYTF. CDR3 bases: TGTGCCAGCTCACCGGACAGGGGTTCTCTTGGCTACACCTTC. The full variable domain, completed using reference TRBV18 and TRBJ1-2, is NAGVMQNPRHLVRRRGQEARLRCSPMKGHSHVYWYRQLPEEGLKFMVYLQKENIIDESGMPKERFSAEFPKEGPSILRIQQVVRGDSAAYFCASSPDRGSLGYTFGSGTRLTVV.

V is TRBV6-5 and J is TRBJ1-5; TRBD1 agrees at 7 bases. The CDR3 covers 14 residues. The germline V gene encodes CDR1 MNHEY and CDR2 SVGAGI. Germline trimming cut 4 bases from V and 11 bases from J; bases unmatched to any gene: 11. The CDR3 DNA reads TGTGCCAGCAGTTCCGCGGACAGGCAGCGAACCCAGCATTTT. Encoded protein: CASSSADRQRTQHF.

The chain couples TRBV5-4 to TRBJ2-6; D gene uncertain. From germline, CDR1 is SGHNT and CDR2 YYREEE (reference sequence). Trimming removed 4 bases at V and 0 bases at J, with 8 bases between. There are 15 residues in the CDR3. Written as DNA, the CDR3 is TGTGCCAGCAGCCCGTCGTTCTCTGGGGCCAACGTCCTGACTTTC. Amino acids: CASSPSFSGANVLTF.

This clone turned up a few times. The chain employs TRBV27 and TRBJ1-1; D possibly corresponds to TRBD1 (5 bases). Germline CDR1 is MNHEY and CDR2 is SMNVEV (reference sequence). The CDR3 runs to 13 residues. V lost 6 bases to trimming and J lost 9 bases, with 17 bases between them. Here the CDR3 DNA reads TGTGCCAGCAGGCCTACGGGACTCCTGAAAGCTTTCTTT. Its protein product is CASRPTGLLKAFF.

This chain links TRBV27 with TRBJ1-3; TRBD1 matches at 9 bases. Germline V lookup: CDR1 MNHEY, CDR2 SMNVEV (reference sequence). This CDR3 has 16 amino acids. After removal of 6 bases from V and 4 bases from J, the junction contained 10 bases not matched to a gene. CDR3 nucleotide sequence: TGTGCCAGCAGGGCGAGCGGACAGGGGTCCGGAAACACCATATATTTT. Its translation: CASRASGQGSGNTIYF.

The J gene is TRBJ2-1, the V gene TRBV19; D call uncertain. Trimming took 1 base from V and 0 from J, leaving 7 bases between them. There are 15 residues in the CDR3. Germline assignment: CDR1 LNHDA and CDR2 SQIVND (reference sequence). The CDR3 DNA reads TGTGCCAGTAGTATAGGTCTAAGCTCCTACAATGAGCAGTTCTTC. It is translated as CASSIGLSSYNEQFF. Together with reference TRBV19 and TRBJ2-1, the CDR3 gives the full variable domain: DGGITQSPKYLFRKEGQNVTLSCEQNLNHDAMYWYRQDPGQGLRLIYYSQIVNDFQKGDIAEGYSVSREKKESFPLTVTSAQKNPTAFYLCASSIGLSSYNEQFFGPGTRLTVL.

The rearrangement uses TRBV7-7 and TRBJ2-5, with 10 bases that match TRBD2. This CDR3 has 14 amino acids. CDR1 is SSHAT, CDR2 FNYEAQ, per germline (reference sequence). The V and J ends lost 5 bases and 6 bases, in that order; junction bases with no gene match: 6. The CDR3 region is CASSERGGGKTQYF. CDR3 coding DNA: TGTGCCAGCAGCGAGCGGGGGGGCGGGAAGACCCAGTACTTC.

This chain connects TRBV7-9 to TRBJ2-6; no definite D call. CDR3 size: 15 residues. V lost 1 base and J lost 0, with 4 bases in between. Germline values: CDR1 SEHNR, CDR2 FQNEAQ (reference sequence). CDR3 DNA sequence: TGTGCCAGCAGCTTAGGAGTCTCTGGGGCCAACGTCCTGACTTTC. Translating it yields CASSLGVSGANVLTF.

The chain links TRBV4-1 to TRBJ1-2; 7 bases line up with TRBD1. Trimming cost V 5 bases and J 3 bases; bases outside gene matches: 3. The CDR3 loop spans 13 amino acids. Per germline, CDR1 MGHRA and CDR2 YSYEKL. The CDR3 bases are TGCGCCAGCAGCTATGGGACAGACTATGGCTACACCTTC. Amino acids: CASSYGTDYGYTF.

This sequence joins TRBV19 and TRBJ1-1; no definite D call. The CDR3 has 13 amino acids. V gave up 3 bases and J gave up 4 bases, with 9 bases separating them. Per germline, CDR1 LNHDA and CDR2 SQIVND (reference sequence). CDR3 protein: CASSIMSTTEAFF. CDR3 nucleotide sequence: TGTGCCAGTAGTATCATGTCTACCACTGAAGCTTTCTTT.

The CDR3 nucleotides are TGCGCCAGCAGCTTGGAAGGGGGCCAGACCCAGTACTTC. Protein sequence: CASSLEGGQTQYF. The rearrangement uses TRBV5-1 and TRBJ2-5; 7 nucleotides align to TRBD1. The CDR3 consists of 13 residues. Trimming cost V 0 bases and J 6 bases; bases outside gene matches: 2. The germline V gene encodes CDR1 SGHRS and CDR2 YFSETQ. The whole variable domain, remainder taken from reference TRBV5-1 and TRBJ2-5, is KAGVTQTPRYLIKTRGQQVTLSCSPISGHRSVSWYQQTPGQGLQFLFEYFSETQRNKGNFPGRFSGRQFSNSRSEMNVSTLELGDSALYLCASSLEGGQTQYFGPGTRLLVL.

Of note for this clone: One end of the junction is discordant with germline, which a read error may explain. The gene calls are TRBV5-6 and TRBJ1-6; perhaps TRBD1 as D (5 bases). Germline lookup yields CDR1 SGHDT and CDR2 YYEEEE. The CDR3 totals 14 residues. CDR3 DNA sequence: TGTGCCAGCAGCGCTAGGGGCTATGATTCACCCCTCCACTTT. Encoded protein: CASSARGYDSPLHF.

The rearrangement joins TRBV19 to TRBJ1-4; D is ambiguous. CDR1 LNHDA and CDR2 SQIVND come from the germline V gene (reference sequence). The CDR3 loop spans 13 amino acids. V lost 2 bases and J lost 7, with 8 bases in between. The CDR3 protein is CASSISRGEKLFF. Written as DNA, the CDR3 is TGTGCCAGTAGTATAAGCCGCGGTGAAAAACTGTTTTTT.

The sample holds a few counts of this clone. The rearrangement links TRBV2 to TRBJ2-7; 12 positions agree with TRBD2. CDR3 length: 15 amino acids. V trimming: 7 bases; J trimming: 0 bases; junction bases outside the gene matches: 4. Germline V gene sequence: CDR1 SNHLY, CDR2 FYNNEI. CDR3 DNA: TGTGCCAGCAAAACTAGCGGGGGGCGCTCCTACGAGCAGTACTTC. The encoded protein is CASKTSGGRSYEQYF. Based on the CDR3 plus reference TRBV2 and TRBJ2-7, the full variable domain is EPEVTQTPSHQVTQMGQEVILRCVPISNHLYFYWYRQILGQKVEFLVSFYNNEISEKSEIFDDQFSVERPDGSNFTLKIRSTKLEDSAMYFCASKTSGGRSYEQYFGPGTRLTVT.